Sequencing of this TCR beta chain was carried out in a study of beta chain features in type 1 diabetes. Findings and limits, study-wide: Sequencing used cDNA, and cells with high TCR expression could therefore be over-represented. Moderately but significantly shorter TCRB CDR3s were found in Type 1 diabetes patients in all four CD4+ subsets. Researchers caution that PCR might favor shorter templates, equally among patients and controls.

This clone appeared a few times. What it recognizes is unknown. The CDR3 runs to 14 residues. V lost 4 bases, J lost 8 bases, and 7 bases stayed unmatched. Germline CDR1 and CDR2: SEHNR and FQNEAQ (reference sequence). The investigators reverse transcribed all of the isolated RNA, so they sequenced expressed TCRB transcripts. Only in-frame clones appear in the TCRdb table, and some are missing; sequencing was by immunoSEQ multiplex PCR. The repertoire includes about 340,000 clones, roughly 9% of them detected once, and 1% sits in the top ten. This TCR came from a man aged 25 to 40 with type 1 diabetes. The sequenced material came from central memory CD4+ T cells from blood. The J gene is TRBJ1-3, the V gene TRBV7-9; TRBD1 aligns across 8 bases. CDR3: CASSWTGSVDTIYF. For the CDR3, the DNA is TGTGCCAGCAGCTGGACAGGGTCAGTAGACACCATATATTTT.